This T cell receptor (beta chain) derives from a study of blood T cell repertoires in COVID-19 (TCRdb year 2020). With respect to the entire study: The collaborator samples originated in the United States, Italy and Spain and spanned the acute and convalescent phases of COVID-19. The material from the prospective study consisted of cDNA or gDNA derived from T cells, B-cell-depleted T cells, or PBMCs. The dataset comprised deeply sampled blood TCRbeta repertoires from subjects exposed to, actively infected with, or recovered from COVID-19. A freely available public database, intended as a resource for researchers studying the immune response to SARS-CoV-2, is where the repertoires were released. Samples came from the ongoing ImmuneRACE study (first 160 participants) plus 1,254 subjects from 6 global collaborators. Nearly every sample came with metadata listing a de-identified subject ID, COVID-19 status, age in years and sex. Where available, HLA class I and class II types were obtained from metadata supplied by the sample provider rather than from assay-based typing.

On this clone: Its antigen remains unidentified. It has no much larger one-base neighbor in the sample; base qualities were not kept.

What the research found in general, with its limitations: How much clinical and demographic metadata was included differed by source and by participant, and the metadata was provided uncurated.

The immunoSEQ Assay, a bias-controlled multiplex PCR, was used to amplify TCRbeta CDR3 regions from genomic DNA. On the study's bioinformatics: Nucleated cell counts per sample were estimated from amplification of reference gene primers within the assay. To quantify the absolute abundance of each unique TCRbeta CDR3 rearrangement, sequence reads were collapsed and filtered. For each sample, productive Simpson clonality was calculated as the square root of Simpson's diversity index over productive rearrangements. Imported from immuneACCESS, the table was reduced by TCRdb to in-frame sequences with V and J called. These copies leave out some clones; in studies compared against another copy, an unresolved V gene accounts for under half, and the cause of the remainder is not known. V and J calls and clone size are those listed in that table; D and trimming were worked out from the DNA. The sample table records about 170,000 clones; about 85% of these occur just once. Clones ranked in the top ten supply approximately 3% of the sample.

Whole blood was collected in K2EDTA tubes by collaborating institutions according to the institutions' own protocols. For TCRbeta analysis, collaborators shipped samples as frozen whole blood, isolated PBMCs, or DNA extracted from either of those sample types. The trim is 5 bases for V and 5 bases for J, with a gap of 18 bases between the germline ends. Sequences KGHSH (CDR1) and LQKENI (CDR2) are obtained from the germline V gene. Measured from the cysteine to the phenylalanine, the CDR3 is 16 residues long. The CDR3 DNA has 48 bases and is translated from base 1. The rearrangement combines TRBV18 with TRBJ1-4, with a tentative D gene TRBD1 over 5 matching bases. Sequenced material: peripheral blood. This TCR came from a human donor with acute or convalescent COVID-19. The donor label of this sample is uncertain. This receptor has the CDR3 CASSSFNRSPNEKLFF. In nucleotide form, the sequence is TGTGCCAGCTCATCATTCAACAGGAGCCCGAATGAAAAACTGTTTTTT.